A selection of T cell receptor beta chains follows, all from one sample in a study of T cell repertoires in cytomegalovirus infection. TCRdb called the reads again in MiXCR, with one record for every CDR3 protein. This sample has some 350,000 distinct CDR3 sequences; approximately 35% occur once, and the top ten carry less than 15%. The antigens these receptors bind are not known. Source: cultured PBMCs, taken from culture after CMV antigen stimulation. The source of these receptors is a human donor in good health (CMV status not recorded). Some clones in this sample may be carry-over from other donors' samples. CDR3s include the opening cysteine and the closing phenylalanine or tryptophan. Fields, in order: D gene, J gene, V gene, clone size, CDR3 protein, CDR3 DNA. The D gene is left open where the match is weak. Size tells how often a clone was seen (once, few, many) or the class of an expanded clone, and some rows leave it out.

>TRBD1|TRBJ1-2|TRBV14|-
CASSQAEGQGYTF
TGTGCCAGCAGCCAAGCAGAGGGACAGGGGTACACCTTC
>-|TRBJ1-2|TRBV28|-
CASSLLLGGLYGYTF
TGTGCCAGCAGTTTGCTCCTGGGGGGGCTCTATGGCTACACCTTC
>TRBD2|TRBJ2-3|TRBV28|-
CASTLAGIGDTQYF
TGTGCCAGCACACTAGCGGGGATTGGAGATACGCAGTATTTT
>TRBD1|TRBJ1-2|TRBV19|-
CASTSLGTAQGGYTF
TGTGCCAGTACTTCGTTGGGGACAGCCCAAGGAGGCTACACCTTC
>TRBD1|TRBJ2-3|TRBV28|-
CASSPSGQGITDTQYF
TGTGCCAGCAGTCCCTCCGGACAGGGGATCACAGATACGCAGTATTTT
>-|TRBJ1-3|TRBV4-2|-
CASSQDESFSGNTIYF
TGTGCCAGCAGCCAAGATGAGTCCTTCTCTGGAAACACCATATATTTT
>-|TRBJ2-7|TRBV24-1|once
CATSDLGVPYEQYF
TGTGCCACCAGTGATTTGGGGGTTCCCTACGAGCAGTACTTC
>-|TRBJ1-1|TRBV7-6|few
CASSLVRWLRNTEAFF
TGTGCCAGCAGCTTAGTCCGGTGGTTGAGGAACACTGAAGCTTTCTTT
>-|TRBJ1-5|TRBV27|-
CASSLSLPDRVQPQHF
TGTGCCAGCAGTTTATCGCTCCCGGACCGGGTTCAGCCCCAGCATTTT
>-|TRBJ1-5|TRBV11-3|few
CASTPLGNQPQHF
TGTGCCAGCACCCCACTTGGCAATCAGCCCCAGCATTTT
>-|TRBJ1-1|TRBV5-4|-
CASNRAGGTEAFF
TGTGCCAGCAACCGGGCGGGGGGGACTGAAGCTTTCTTT
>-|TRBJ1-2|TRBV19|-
CASSMGSGNYGYTF
TGTGCCAGTAGTATGGGATCGGGAAACTATGGCTACACCTTC
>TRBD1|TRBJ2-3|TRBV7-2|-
CASSSLQGYRTDTQYF
TGTGCCAGCAGCTCCTTACAGGGGTACCGCACAGATACGCAGTATTTT
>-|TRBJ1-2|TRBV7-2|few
CASSLAPGDYGYTF
TGTGCCAGCAGCTTAGCCCCAGGAGACTATGGCTACACCTTC
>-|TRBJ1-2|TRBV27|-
CASSLIKGDAYGYTF
TGTGCCAGCAGTTTAATTAAGGGGGACGCTTATGGCTACACCTTC
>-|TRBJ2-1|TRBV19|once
CASSADRGGEQFF
TGTGCCAGTAGTGCAGACAGGGGAGGGGAGCAGTTCTTC
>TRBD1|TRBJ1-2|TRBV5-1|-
CASSPRGQGTQSYGYTF
TGCGCCAGCAGCCCTCGCGGACAGGGGACCCAATCCTATGGCTACACCTTC
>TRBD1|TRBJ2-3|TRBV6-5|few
CASSSRQGFSTDTQYF
TGTGCCAGCAGTTCCCGACAGGGGTTCAGCACAGATACGCAGTATTTT
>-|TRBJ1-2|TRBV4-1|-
CASSQVRQLGGYTF
TGCGCCAGCAGCCAAGTCCGCCAACTCGGTGGCTACACCTTC
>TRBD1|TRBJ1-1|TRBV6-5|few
CASTLDRGVSNTEAFF
TGTGCCAGCACCTTGGACAGGGGTGTATCGAACACTGAAGCTTTCTTT
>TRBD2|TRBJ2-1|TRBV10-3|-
CAISPIPSAGVSNEQFF
TGTGCCATCAGTCCCATCCCCTCAGCGGGAGTCAGTAATGAGCAGTTCTTC
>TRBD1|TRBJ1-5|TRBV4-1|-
CASGRTGGEGPQHF
TGCGCCAGCGGAAGGACAGGGGGCGAAGGGCCCCAGCATTTT
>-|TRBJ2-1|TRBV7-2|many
CASSLDQRTEQFF
TGTGCCAGCAGCTTAGATCAAAGGACAGAGCAGTTCTTC
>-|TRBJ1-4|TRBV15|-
CATSRDMPKEKLFF
TGTGCCACCAGCAGAGATATGCCGAAAGAAAAACTGTTTTTT
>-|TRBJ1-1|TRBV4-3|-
CASSLQVGTEAFF
TGCGCCAGCAGCCTACAGGTGGGCACTGAAGCTTTCTTT
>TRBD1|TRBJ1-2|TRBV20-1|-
CSARLPQGASAYGYTF
TGCAGTGCTAGACTCCCACAGGGGGCGAGCGCTTATGGCTACACCTTC